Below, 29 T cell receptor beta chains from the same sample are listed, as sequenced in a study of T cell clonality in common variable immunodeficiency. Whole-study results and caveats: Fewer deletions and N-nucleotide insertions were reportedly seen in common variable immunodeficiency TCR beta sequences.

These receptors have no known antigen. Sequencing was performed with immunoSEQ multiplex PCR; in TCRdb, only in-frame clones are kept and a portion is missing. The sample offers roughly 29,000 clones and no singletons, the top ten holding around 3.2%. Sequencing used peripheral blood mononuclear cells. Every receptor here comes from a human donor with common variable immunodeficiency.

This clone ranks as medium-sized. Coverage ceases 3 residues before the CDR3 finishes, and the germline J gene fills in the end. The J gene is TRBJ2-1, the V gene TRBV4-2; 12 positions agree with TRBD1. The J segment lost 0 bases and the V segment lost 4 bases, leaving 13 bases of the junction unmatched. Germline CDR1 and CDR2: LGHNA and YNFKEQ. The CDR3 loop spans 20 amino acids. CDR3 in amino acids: CASSRRSGTGGTGSYNEQFF. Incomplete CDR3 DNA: TGTGCCAGCAGCCGACGTTCCGGGACAGGGGGCACCGGCTCCTACAATGAG.

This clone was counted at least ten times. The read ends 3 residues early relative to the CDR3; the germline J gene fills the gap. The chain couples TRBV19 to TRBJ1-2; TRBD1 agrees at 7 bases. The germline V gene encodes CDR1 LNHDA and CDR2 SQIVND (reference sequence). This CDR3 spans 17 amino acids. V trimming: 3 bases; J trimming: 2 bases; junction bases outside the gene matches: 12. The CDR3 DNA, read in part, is TGTGCCAGTAGTATTCCGCCCCGACAGGGCGGAAACTATGGC. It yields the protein CASSIPPRQGGNYG. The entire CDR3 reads CASSIPPRQGGNYGYTF.

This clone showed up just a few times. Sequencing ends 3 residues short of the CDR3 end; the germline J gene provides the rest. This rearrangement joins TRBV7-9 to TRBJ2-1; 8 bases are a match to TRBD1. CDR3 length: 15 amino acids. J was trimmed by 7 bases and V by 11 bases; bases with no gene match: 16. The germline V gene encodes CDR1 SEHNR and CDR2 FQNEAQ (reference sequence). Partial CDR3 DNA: TGTGCCGCATTGAGGGGCAGGGGGCGCTGGAATGAG. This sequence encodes CAALRGRGRWNE. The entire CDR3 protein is CAALRGRGRWNEQFF.

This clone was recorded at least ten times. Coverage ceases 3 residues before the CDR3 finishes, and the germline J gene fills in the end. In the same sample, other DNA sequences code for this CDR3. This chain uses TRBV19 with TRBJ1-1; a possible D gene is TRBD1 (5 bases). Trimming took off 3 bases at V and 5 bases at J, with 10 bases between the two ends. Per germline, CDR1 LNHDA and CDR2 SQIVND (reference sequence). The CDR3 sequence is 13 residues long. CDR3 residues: CASSIAGGTEAFF. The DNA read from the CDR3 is TGTGCCAGTAGTATCGCGGGGGGAACTGAA.

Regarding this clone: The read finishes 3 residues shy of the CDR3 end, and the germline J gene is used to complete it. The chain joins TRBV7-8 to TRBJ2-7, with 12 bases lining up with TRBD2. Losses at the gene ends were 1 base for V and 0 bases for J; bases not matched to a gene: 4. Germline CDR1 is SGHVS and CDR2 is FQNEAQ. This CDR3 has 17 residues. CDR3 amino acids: CASSLGTSGTSSYEQYF. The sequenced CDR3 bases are TGTGCCAGCAGCTTAGGGACTAGCGGGACTAGCTCCTACGAG.

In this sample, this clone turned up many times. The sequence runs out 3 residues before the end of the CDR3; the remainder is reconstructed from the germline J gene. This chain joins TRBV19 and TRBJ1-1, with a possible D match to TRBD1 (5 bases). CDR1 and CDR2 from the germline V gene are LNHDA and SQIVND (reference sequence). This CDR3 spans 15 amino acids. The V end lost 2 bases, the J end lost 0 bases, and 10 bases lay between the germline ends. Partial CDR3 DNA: TGTGCCAGTAGTATACTCGCAGGGTTGAACACTGAA. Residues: CASSILAGLNTE. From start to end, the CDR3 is CASSILAGLNTEAFF. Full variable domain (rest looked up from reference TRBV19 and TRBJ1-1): DGGITQSPKYLFRKEGQNVTLSCEQNLNHDAMYWYRQDPGQGLRLIYYSQIVNDFQKGDIAEGYSVSREKKESFPLTVTSAQKNPTAFYLCASSILAGLNTEAFFGQGTRLTVV.

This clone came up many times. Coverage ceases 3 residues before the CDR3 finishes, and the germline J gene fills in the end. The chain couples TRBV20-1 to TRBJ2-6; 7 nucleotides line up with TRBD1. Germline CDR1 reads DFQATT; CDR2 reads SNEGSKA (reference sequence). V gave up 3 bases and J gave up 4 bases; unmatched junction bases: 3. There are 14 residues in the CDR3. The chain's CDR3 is CSASRGQGANVLTF. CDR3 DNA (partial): TGCAGTGCTAGTAGGGGACAGGGGGCCAACGTC.

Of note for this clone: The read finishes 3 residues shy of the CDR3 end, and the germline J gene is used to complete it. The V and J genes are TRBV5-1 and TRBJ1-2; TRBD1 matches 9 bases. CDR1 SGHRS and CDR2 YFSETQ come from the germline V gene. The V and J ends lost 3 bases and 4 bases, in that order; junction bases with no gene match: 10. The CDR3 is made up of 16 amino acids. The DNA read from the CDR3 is TGCGCCAGCAGCTACGGGAATCGGGACAGGGCCTATGGC. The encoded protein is CASSYGNRDRAYG. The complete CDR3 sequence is CASSYGNRDRAYGYTF.

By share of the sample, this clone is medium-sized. CDR3 bases read: TGCAGCGTTGACAGGAGCCTAGATACG. As protein: CSVDRSLDT. The CDR3 in its entirety is CSVDRSLDTQYF. J is TRBJ2-3 and V is TRBV29-1, with unresolved D. The CDR3 goes on 3 residues after the read ends, and that part is filled in from the germline J gene. V lost 3 bases and J lost 5, with 9 bases in between. This CDR3 spans 12 amino acids. Per germline, CDR1 SQVTM and CDR2 ANQGSEA.

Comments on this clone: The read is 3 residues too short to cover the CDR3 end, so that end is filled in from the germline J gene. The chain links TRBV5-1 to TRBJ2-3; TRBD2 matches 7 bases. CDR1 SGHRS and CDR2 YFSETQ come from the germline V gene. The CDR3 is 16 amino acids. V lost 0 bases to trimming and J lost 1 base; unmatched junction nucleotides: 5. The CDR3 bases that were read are TGCGCCAGCAGCTTGGCCGCGGGAGCTCGCACAGATACG. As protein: CASSLAAGARTDT. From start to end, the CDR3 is CASSLAAGARTDTQYF.

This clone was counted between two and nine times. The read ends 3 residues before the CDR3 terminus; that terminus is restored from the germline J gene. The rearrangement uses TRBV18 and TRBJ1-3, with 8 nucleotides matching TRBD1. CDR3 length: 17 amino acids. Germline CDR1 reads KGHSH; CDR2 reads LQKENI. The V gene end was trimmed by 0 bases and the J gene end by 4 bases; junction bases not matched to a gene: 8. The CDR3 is CASSPPNQGASGNTIYF. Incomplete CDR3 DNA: TGTGCCAGCTCACCACCAAATCAGGGGGCTTCGGGAAACACC.

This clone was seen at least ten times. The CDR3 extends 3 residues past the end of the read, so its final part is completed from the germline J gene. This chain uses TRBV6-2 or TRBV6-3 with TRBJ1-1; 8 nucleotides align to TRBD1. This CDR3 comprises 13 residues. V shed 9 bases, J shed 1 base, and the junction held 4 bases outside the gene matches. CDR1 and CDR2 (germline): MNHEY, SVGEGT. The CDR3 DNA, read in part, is TGTGCCAGTAAGGACAGGGCGAACACTGAA. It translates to CASKDRANTE. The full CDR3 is CASKDRANTEAFF.

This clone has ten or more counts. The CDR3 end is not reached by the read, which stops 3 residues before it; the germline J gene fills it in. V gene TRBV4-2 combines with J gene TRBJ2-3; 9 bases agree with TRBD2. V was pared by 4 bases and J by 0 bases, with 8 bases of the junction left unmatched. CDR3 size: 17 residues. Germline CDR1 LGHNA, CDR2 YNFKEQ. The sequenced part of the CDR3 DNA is TGTGCCAGCAGCCCTAATCCTAGCGGGGCCAGCACAGATACG. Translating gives CASSPNPSGASTDT. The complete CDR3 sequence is CASSPNPSGASTDTQYF.

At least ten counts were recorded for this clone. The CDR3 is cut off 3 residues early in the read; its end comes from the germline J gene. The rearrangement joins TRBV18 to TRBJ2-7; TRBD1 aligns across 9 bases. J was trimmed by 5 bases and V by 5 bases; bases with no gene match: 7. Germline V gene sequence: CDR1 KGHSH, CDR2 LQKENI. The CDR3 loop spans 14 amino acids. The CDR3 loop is CASSAGTGHNEQYF. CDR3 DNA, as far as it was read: TGTGCCAGCTCAGCCGGGACAGGGCACAACGAG.

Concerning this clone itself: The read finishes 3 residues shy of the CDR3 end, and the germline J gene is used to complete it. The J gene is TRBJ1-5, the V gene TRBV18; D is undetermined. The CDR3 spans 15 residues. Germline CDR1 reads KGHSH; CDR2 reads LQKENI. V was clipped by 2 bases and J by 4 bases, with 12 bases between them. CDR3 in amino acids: CASSPANPGNQPQHF. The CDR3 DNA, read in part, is TGTGCCAGCTCACCAGCGAATCCCGGGAATCAGCCC.

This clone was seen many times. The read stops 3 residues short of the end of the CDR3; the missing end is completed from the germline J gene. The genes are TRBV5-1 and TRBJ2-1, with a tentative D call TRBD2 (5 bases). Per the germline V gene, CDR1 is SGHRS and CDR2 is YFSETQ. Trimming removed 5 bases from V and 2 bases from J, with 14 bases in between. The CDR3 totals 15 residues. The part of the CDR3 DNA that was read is TGCGCCAGCAGTACAGAAGCGGCGACCTACAATGAG. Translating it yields CASSTEAATYNE. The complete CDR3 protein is CASSTEAATYNEQFF. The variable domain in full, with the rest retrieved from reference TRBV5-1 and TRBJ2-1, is KAGVTQTPRYLIKTRGQQVTLSCSPISGHRSVSWYQQTPGQGLQFLFEYFSETQRNKGNFPGRFSGRQFSNSRSEMNVSTLELGDSALYLCASSTEAATYNEQFFGPGTRLTVL.

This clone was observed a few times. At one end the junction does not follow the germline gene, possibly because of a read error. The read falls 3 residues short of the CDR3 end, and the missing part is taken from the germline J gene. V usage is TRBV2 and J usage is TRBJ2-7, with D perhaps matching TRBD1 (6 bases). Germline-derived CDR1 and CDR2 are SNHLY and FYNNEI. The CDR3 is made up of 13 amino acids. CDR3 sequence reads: CANSRGTPYEQYF. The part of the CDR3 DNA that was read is TGTGCCAACAGTAGGGGGACCCCCTACGAG.

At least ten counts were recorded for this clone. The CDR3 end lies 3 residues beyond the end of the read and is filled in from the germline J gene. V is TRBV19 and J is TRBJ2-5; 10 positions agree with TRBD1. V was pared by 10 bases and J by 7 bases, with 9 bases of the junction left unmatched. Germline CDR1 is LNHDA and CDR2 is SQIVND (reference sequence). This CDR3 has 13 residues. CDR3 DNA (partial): TGTGCCACCACGGTGACAGGGGGCTCGACC. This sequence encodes CATTVTGGST. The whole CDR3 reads CATTVTGGSTQYF.

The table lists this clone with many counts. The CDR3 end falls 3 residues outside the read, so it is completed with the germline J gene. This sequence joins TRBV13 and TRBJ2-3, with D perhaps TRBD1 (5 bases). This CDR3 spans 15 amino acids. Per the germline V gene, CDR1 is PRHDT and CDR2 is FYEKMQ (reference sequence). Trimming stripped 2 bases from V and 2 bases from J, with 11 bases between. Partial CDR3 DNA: TGTGCCAGCAGCTTATGGGGCGGAGCCACAGATACG. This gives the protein CASSLWGGATDT. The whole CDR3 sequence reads CASSLWGGATDTQYF.

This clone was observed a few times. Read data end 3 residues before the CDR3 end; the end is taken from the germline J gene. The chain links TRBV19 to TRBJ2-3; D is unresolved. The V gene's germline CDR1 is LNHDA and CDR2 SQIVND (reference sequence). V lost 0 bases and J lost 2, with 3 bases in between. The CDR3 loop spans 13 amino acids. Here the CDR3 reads CASSIEATDTQYF. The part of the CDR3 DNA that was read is TGTGCCAGTAGTATAGAGGCCACAGATACG.

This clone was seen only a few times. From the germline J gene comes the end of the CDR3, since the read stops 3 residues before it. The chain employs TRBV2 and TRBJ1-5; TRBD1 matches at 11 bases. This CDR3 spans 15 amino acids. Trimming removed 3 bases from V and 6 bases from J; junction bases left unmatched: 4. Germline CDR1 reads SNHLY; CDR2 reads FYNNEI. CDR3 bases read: TGTGCCAGCAGTGAGCGGACAGGGGGCGCTCAGCCC. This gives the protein CASSERTGGAQP. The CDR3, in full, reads CASSERTGGAQPQHF.

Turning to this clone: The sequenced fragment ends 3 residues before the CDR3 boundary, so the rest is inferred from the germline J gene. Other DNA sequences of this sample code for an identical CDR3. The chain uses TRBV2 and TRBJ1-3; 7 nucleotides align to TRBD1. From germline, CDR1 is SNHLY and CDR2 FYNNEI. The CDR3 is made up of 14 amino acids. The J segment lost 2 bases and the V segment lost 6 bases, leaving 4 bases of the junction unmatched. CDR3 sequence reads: CASSADRAGNTIYF. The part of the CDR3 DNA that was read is TGTGCCAGCAGCGCAGACAGGGCTGGAAACACC.

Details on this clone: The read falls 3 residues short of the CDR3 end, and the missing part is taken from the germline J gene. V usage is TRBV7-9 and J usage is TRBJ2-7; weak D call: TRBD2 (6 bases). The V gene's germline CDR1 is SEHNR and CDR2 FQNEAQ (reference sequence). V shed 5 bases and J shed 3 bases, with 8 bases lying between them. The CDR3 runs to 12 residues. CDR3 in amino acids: CASSLDYYEQYF. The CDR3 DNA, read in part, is TGTGCCAGCAGCCTGGACTACTACGAG. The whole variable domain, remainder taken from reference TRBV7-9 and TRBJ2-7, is DTGVSQNPRHKITKRGQNVTFRCDPISEHNRLYWYRQTLGQGPEFLTYFQNEAQLEKSRLLSDRFSAERPKGSFSTLEIQRTEQGDSAMYLCASSLDYYEQYFGPGTRLTVT.

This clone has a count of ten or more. Incomplete CDR3 DNA: TGCAGTGCCGAAACAACGGGACAGTGGGCCTACGAG. Translating gives CSAETTGQWAYE. The full CDR3 reads CSAETTGQWAYEQYF. The J gene is TRBJ2-7, the V gene TRBV20-1; 7 bases map to TRBD1. The CDR3 goes on 3 residues after the read ends, and that part is filled in from the germline J gene. Germline V gene data show CDR1 as DFQATT and CDR2 as SNEGSKA (reference sequence). This CDR3 is built from 15 residues. With 6 bases clipped from V and 2 bases from J, the junction kept 13 bases outside the gene matches.

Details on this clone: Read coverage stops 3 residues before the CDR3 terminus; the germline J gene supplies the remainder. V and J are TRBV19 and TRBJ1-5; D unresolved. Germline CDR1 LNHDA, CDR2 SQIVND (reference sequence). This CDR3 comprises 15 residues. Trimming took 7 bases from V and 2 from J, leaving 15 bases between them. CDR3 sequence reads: CASTPVPGGNQPQHF. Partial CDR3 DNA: TGTGCCAGTACCCCCGTTCCAGGCGGCAATCAGCCC.

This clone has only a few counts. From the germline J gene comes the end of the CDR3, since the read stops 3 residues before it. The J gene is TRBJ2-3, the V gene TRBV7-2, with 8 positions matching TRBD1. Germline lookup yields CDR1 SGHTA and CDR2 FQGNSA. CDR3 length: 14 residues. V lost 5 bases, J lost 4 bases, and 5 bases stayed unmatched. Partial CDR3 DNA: TGTGCCAGCAGCCAAATGGGACAGGCAGATACG. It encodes CASSQMGQADT. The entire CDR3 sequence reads CASSQMGQADTQYF.

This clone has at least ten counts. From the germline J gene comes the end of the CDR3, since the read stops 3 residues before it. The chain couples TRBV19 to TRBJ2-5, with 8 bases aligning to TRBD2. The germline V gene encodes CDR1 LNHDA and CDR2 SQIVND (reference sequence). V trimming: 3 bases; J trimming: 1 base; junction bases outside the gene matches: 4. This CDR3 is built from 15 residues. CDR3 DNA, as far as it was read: TGTGCCAGTAGTATCAGTAGCGGGATCCAAGAGACC. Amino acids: CASSISSGIQET. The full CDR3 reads CASSISSGIQETQYF.

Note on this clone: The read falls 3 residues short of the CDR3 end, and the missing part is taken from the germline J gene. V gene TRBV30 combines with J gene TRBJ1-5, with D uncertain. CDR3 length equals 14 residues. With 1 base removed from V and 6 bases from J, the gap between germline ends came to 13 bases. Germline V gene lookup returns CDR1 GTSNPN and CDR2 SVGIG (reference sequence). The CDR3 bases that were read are TGTGCCTGGAGTGGGACTGTTGGCTCTCAGCCC. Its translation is CAWSGTVGSQP. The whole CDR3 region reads CAWSGTVGSQPQHF.

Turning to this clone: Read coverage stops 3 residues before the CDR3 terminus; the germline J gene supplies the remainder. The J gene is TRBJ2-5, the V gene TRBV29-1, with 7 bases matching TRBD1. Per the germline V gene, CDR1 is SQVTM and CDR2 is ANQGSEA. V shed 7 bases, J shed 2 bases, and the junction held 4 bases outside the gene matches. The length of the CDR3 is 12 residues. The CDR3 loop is CSAWDRQETQYF. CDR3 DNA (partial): TGCAGCGCGTGGGACAGACAAGAGACC. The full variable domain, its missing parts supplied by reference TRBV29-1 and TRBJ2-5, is SAVISQKPSRDICQRGTSLTIQCQVDSQVTMMFWYRQQPGQSLTLIATANQGSEATYESGFVIDKFPISRPNLTFSTLTVSNMSPEDSSIYLCSAWDRQETQYFGPGTRLLVL.